The clone carrying this T cell receptor (beta chain) has just one count. The data originate from a study of T cell changes during pregnancy in multiple sclerosis. Some clones are missing from TCRdb's copy, which holds only in-frame ones; the method was immunoSEQ multiplex PCR. The sample records roughly 60,000 clones, approximately 92% being singletons. Germline CDR1 reads MNHEY; CDR2 reads SMNVEV (reference sequence). The CDR3 spans 13 residues. V shed 6 bases and J shed 5 bases, with 11 bases lying between them. The sample in question was peripheral blood, obtained in the second trimester of pregnancy. The TCR originated in a female donor with multiple sclerosis, enrolled in a pregnancy study. The chain joins TRBV27 to TRBJ2-1, with a weak D call TRBD2 (6 bases). In DNA form, the CDR3 reads TGTGCCAGCAGAATAATAGCGGACAATGAGCAGTTCTTC. Protein sequence: CASRIIADNEQFF.